These T cell receptor beta chains were read from a single sample in a study of cytomegalovirus exposure and HLA in healthy donors. Produced via immunoSEQ multiplex PCR; TCRdb's table is partial and in-frame only. The sample has about 230,000 clones; 75% to 85% are singletons. The source material was PBMCs. The receptors here all came from a woman between 55 and 75 years old in good health and CMV-seropositive. Both conserved end residues are part of each CDR3. D genes are given only for firm matches. Clone size, where shown, is once, few, many, or a class for clones that have expanded.

TRBV7-9	NA	TRBJ1-2	TRBD1	TGTGCCAGCAGCCAAGCCAGGGCAGGGGGCGACTATGGCTACACCTTC	CASSQARAGGDYGYTF
TRBV6-1	NA	TRBJ2-7	NA	TGTGCCAGCAGTGACAGCGACGAGCAGTACTTC	CASSDSDEQYF
TRBV4-1	few	TRBJ2-1	NA	TGCGCCAGCAGCCAAGATCACAACTACAATGAGCAGTTCTTC	CASSQDHNYNEQFF
TRBV28	once	TRBJ2-1	TRBD2	TGTGCCAGCAGTTTGCCTAGCGGGGACAATGAGCAGTTCTTC	CASSLPSGDNEQFF
TRBV2	once	TRBJ2-3	NA	TGTGCCAGCAGCCAGGGGCGCGTGGCAGATACGCAGTATTTT	CASSQGRVADTQYF
TRBV4-2	NA	TRBJ1-4	NA	TGTGCCAGCAGCCAGAATGGGGGGGGTTCTAATGAAAAACTGTTTTTT	CASSQNGGGSNEKLFF
TRBV6-6	few	TRBJ2-3	NA	TGTGCCAGCAGCGAAAGGAGGGCCACAACCACAGATACGCAGTATTTT	CASSERRATTTDTQYF
TRBV5-4	NA	TRBJ2-2	TRBD2	TGTGCCAGCAGCAACGGACTAGGTTTTACCGGGGAGCTGTTTTTT	CASSNGLGFTGELFF
TRBV29-1	NA	TRBJ1-2	NA	TGCAGCGTCATAGACTACAGGGTTGGCTACACCTTC	CSVIDYRVGYTF
TRBV7-8	NA	TRBJ1-1	TRBD1	TGTGCCAGCAGCTATACCTCAGGGGGGCTGGGCACTGAAGCTTTCTTT	CASSYTSGGLGTEAFF
TRBV6-1	once	TRBJ1-4	NA	TGTGCCAGCAGTGAAGGCTTGGGACTGGGGGATGAAAAACTGTTTTTT	CASSEGLGLGDEKLFF
TRBV9	NA	TRBJ1-3	NA	TGTGCCAGCAGCGTCGGACAGCACTCTGGAAACACCATATATTTT	CASSVGQHSGNTIYF
TRBV6-5	NA	TRBJ2-5	TRBD2	TGTGCCAGCAGTTACTCACTAGCGGGAGGGCGGGAGACCCAGTACTTC	CASSYSLAGGRETQYF
TRBV6-4	NA	TRBJ2-1	TRBD2	TGTGCCAGCAGTTCCGGACTAGCTTGGAATGAGCAGTTCTTC	CASSSGLAWNEQFF
TRBV2	NA	TRBJ2-3	TRBD2	TGTGCCAGCAGTGAACTAGCGGGAAGCACAGATACGCAGTATTTT	CASSELAGSTDTQYF
TRBV9	NA	TRBJ2-1	TRBD2	TGTGCCAGCAGCGTAGGTTCTAGCGGGGGGGTTGGTGAGCAGTTCTTC	CASSVGSSGGVGEQFF
TRBV6-1	NA	TRBJ1-2	TRBD1	TGTGCCAGCAGCCCCCGGGACAGGGATAACTATGGCTACACCTTC	CASSPRDRDNYGYTF
TRBV2	NA	TRBJ1-2	NA	TGTGCCAGCGAAGAGGGCGCCTATGGCTACACCTTC	CASEEGAYGYTF
TRBV5-1	few	TRBJ2-7	TRBD1	TGCGCCAGCAGCTCCGGACAGGGACCCACCTACGAGCAGTACTTC	CASSSGQGPTYEQYF
TRBV11-3	NA	TRBJ2-2	TRBD1	TGTGCCAGCAGCCCGGGACAGGGGAACACCGGGGAGCTGTTTTTT	CASSPGQGNTGELFF
TRBV6-5	NA	TRBJ2-1	NA	TGTGCCAGCAGGGGGAGCTCCTACAATGAGCAGTTCTTC	CASRGSSYNEQFF
TRBV10-3	once	TRBJ1-5	TRBD1	TGTGCCATCAGGGGACAGGGGGATCAGCCCCAGCATTTT	CAIRGQGDQPQHF
TRBV10-3	NA	TRBJ1-2	TRBD1	TGTGCCATCAGGGGGGGGGACAGGGTCGATGGCTACACCTTC	CAIRGGDRVDGYTF
TRBV2	NA	TRBJ2-7	NA	TGTGCCAGCTGTTACACCTACGAGCAGTACTTC	CASCYTYEQYF
TRBV5-1	NA	TRBJ2-7	TRBD1	TGCGCCAGCGGACAGGGGGCGGCCGAGCAGTACTTC	CASGQGAAEQYF
TRBV5-1	NA	TRBJ2-1	NA	TGCGCCAGCAGCTTATCCGGGACCCTCGGGGGTGAGCAGTTCTTC	CASSLSGTLGGEQFF
TRBV5-1	NA	TRBJ2-3	TRBD2	TGCGCCAGCAGCCCCAGGACTAGCGGGAGAGCGGTGGATACGCAGTATTTT	CASSPRTSGRAVDTQYF
TRBV5-1	NA	TRBJ1-6	TRBD1	TGCGCCAGCAGCTTGGTTCCGGGACAGGGGTATTCACCCCTCCACTTT	CASSLVPGQGYSPLHF
TRBV9	NA	TRBJ2-7	NA	TGTGCCAGCAGCGTAGAGGCAGGGGAGAGGTACGAGCAGTACTTC	CASSVEAGERYEQYF
TRBV28	NA	TRBJ1-3	TRBD1	TGTGCCAGCAGTTTACATAAAATTTTTGGGACAGGGGACTCTGGAAACACCATATATTTT	CASSLHKIFGTGDSGNTIYF
TRBV27	NA	TRBJ2-7	NA	TGTGCCAGCTCCCGTACTTTTGTCCCGGCCCCGGGCTACGAGCAGTACTTC	CASSRTFVPAPGYEQYF
TRBV5-5	few	TRBJ2-7	NA	TGTGCCAGCAGCTTATTAGGGGCCCCCTACGAGCAGTACTTC	CASSLLGAPYEQYF
TRBV2	NA	TRBJ2-3	TRBD2	TGTGCCAGCCCTAGCGGGCCGCGCTCCACAGATACGCAGTATTTT	CASPSGPRSTDTQYF
TRBV7-2	few	TRBJ2-7	TRBD1	TGTGCCAGCAGGCCAGGGGGCGCATCCTCCTACGAGCAGTACTTC	CASRPGGASSYEQYF
TRBV5-6	NA	TRBJ2-1	TRBD2	TGTGCCAGCAGCTTTTCGTCTAGCGGGGGCCAGAATTACAATGAGCAGTTCTTC	CASSFSSSGGQNYNEQFF
TRBV7-9	NA	TRBJ2-3	TRBD1	TGTTCCAGCAGCTTGGGACAGAGTTTCACAGATACGCAGTATTTT	CSSSLGQSFTDTQYF
TRBV4-1	NA	TRBJ1-2	TRBD1	TGCGCCAGCAGCCAAGATGAACAGGGGGTCCATGGCTACACCTTC	CASSQDEQGVHGYTF
TRBV5-1	NA	TRBJ2-1	NA	TGCGCCAGCAGCTTCGGGGATCTGTCGGGGAATGAGCAGTTCTTC	CASSFGDLSGNEQFF
TRBV18	NA	TRBJ2-1	TRBD1	TGTGCCAGCTCACCCCGGGACAGTTCCTACAATGAGCAGTTCTTC	CASSPRDSSYNEQFF
TRBV30	NA	TRBJ1-3	TRBD1	TGTGCCTTCTCGCCCGGGACAGGGGGAAACACCATATATTTT	CAFSPGTGGNTIYF
TRBV5-1	NA	TRBJ1-6	TRBD1	TGCGCCAGCAGGTTGCGGCAGGGGGGAAATTCACCCCTCCACTTT	CASRLRQGGNSPLHF
TRBV18	NA	TRBJ2-3	TRBD1	TGTGCCAGCTCACCACCGGGACAGCCAGATACGCAGTATTTT	CASSPPGQPDTQYF
TRBV7-9	NA	TRBJ2-2	NA	TGTGCCAGCAGAGATGACAGAAGGACCGGGGAGCTGTTTTTT	CASRDDRRTGELFF
TRBV19	few	TRBJ1-2	NA	TGTGCCAGTACCCCACACGGACAGCGAGTCTATGGCTACACCTTC	CASTPHGQRVYGYTF
TRBV9	NA	TRBJ2-1	NA	TGTGCCAGCAGCCCCAGTAGCCGAGACAATGAGCAGTTCTTC	CASSPSSRDNEQFF
TRBV30	few	TRBJ1-3	NA	TGTGCCTGGACGCAACAAGCTGGAAACACCATATATTTT	CAWTQQAGNTIYF
TRBV10-3	NA	TRBJ2-7	TRBD2	TGTGCCATCAGTGCGCACCTAGCGGGTAACCCCTACGAGCAGTACTTC	CAISAHLAGNPYEQYF
TRBV19	NA	TRBJ2-7	NA	TGTGCCAGTACCGGGACAAGAACCTACGAGCAGTACTTC	CASTGTRTYEQYF
TRBV19	NA	TRBJ2-2	NA	TGTGCCAGTACCACTTCCTCCCCCACCGGGGAGCTGTTTTTT	CASTTSSPTGELFF
TRBV4-1	few	TRBJ2-5	NA	TGCGCCAGCAGCCAAGCCTCGGGGTATCAAGAGACCCAGTACTTC	CASSQASGYQETQYF
TRBV18	NA	TRBJ1-2	NA	TGTGCCAGCTCACCACCGAGCGGACCCTATGGCTACACCTTC	CASSPPSGPYGYTF
TRBV19	NA	TRBJ2-1	NA	TGTGCCAGCTGGCAAAACAATGAGCAGTTCTTC	CASWQNNEQFF
TRBV5-1	NA	TRBJ2-2	NA	TGCGCCAGCAGCTCTGAACCTAGGGGAACCGGGGAGCTGTTTTTT	CASSSEPRGTGELFF
TRBV9	few	TRBJ2-1	NA	TGTGCCAGCAACCCGGTTAATTCCTACAATGAGCAGTTCTTC	CASNPVNSYNEQFF
TRBV30	NA	TRBJ2-5	NA	TGTGCCTGGTCCAAACGCCAGGAAGAGACCCAGTACTTC	CAWSKRQEETQYF